A selection of T cell receptor beta chains follows, all from one sample in a study of blood T cells in healthy people across ages. TCRdb fed the 5' RACE reads into MiXCR, producing one record per CDR3 protein. The sample consists of approximately 1.5 million distinct CDR3 sequences, about 31% of them appearing once. Sequences were obtained from blood. The receptors originated from a young woman in good health. The CDR3 runs from the conserved cysteine through the conserved F or W. D genes are given only for firm matches. Rows may omit the clone size; those that give it use once, few, many or a size class.

d_call: -
j_call: TRBJ2-1
clone_size: -
v_call: TRBV11-2
cdr3_aa: CANSLAPRGYNEQFF
cdr3_nt: TGTGCCAACAGCTTAGCGCCCAGGGGCTACAATGAGCAGTTCTTC

d_call: -
j_call: TRBJ2-3
clone_size: many
v_call: TRBV29-1
cdr3_aa: CSVEVRADTQYF
cdr3_nt: TGCAGCGTTGAGGTGCGAGCAGATACGCAGTATTTT

d_call: TRBD1
j_call: TRBJ2-2
clone_size: -
v_call: TRBV28
cdr3_aa: CASLRRTGRSGELFF
cdr3_nt: TGTGCCAGCTTAAGGCGGACAGGGAGGTCCGGGGAGCTGTTTTTT

d_call: TRBD2
j_call: TRBJ2-1
clone_size: many
v_call: TRBV9
cdr3_aa: CASSVEGTSVNEQFF
cdr3_nt: TGTGCCAGCAGCGTAGAAGGGACTAGCGTGAATGAGCAGTTCTTC

d_call: -
j_call: TRBJ1-2
clone_size: -
v_call: TRBV2
cdr3_aa: CASRPGTEGGYTF
cdr3_nt: TGTGCCAGCAGACCTGGAACGGAGGGAGGCTACACCTTC

d_call: -
j_call: TRBJ1-6
clone_size: few
v_call: TRBV7-2
cdr3_aa: CASSLWGPWDSPLHF
cdr3_nt: TGTGCCAGCAGCTTATGGGGACCTTGGGATTCACCCCTCCACTTT

d_call: -
j_call: TRBJ2-1
clone_size: few
v_call: TRBV4-1
cdr3_aa: CASSQDLGSPREQFF
cdr3_nt: TGCGCCAGCAGCCAAGATTTAGGCAGCCCTAGGGAGCAGTTCTTC

d_call: -
j_call: TRBJ2-7
clone_size: -
v_call: TRBV5-6
cdr3_aa: CASSLGQPSAYEQYF
cdr3_nt: TGTGCCAGCAGCTTGGGACAGCCGAGCGCCTACGAGCAGTACTTC

d_call: -
j_call: TRBJ2-7
clone_size: few
v_call: TRBV11-3
cdr3_aa: CASSLVGGTFSYEQYF
cdr3_nt: TGTGCCAGCAGCTTAGTAGGGGGGACATTCTCCTACGAGCAGTACTTC

d_call: -
j_call: TRBJ2-7
clone_size: -
v_call: TRBV6-1
cdr3_aa: CASSARTVTYEQYF
cdr3_nt: TGTGCCAGCAGTGCGAGGACAGTGACCTACGAGCAGTACTTC

d_call: -
j_call: TRBJ2-5
clone_size: once
v_call: TRBV7-8
cdr3_aa: CASRFWNNVGETQYF
cdr3_nt: TGTGCCAGCAGGTTTTGGAACAACGTAGGAGAGACCCAGTACTTC

d_call: -
j_call: TRBJ2-5
clone_size: -
v_call: TRBV11-1
cdr3_aa: CASSLGTAKTTQYF
cdr3_nt: TGTGCCAGCAGCTTAGGCACAGCTAAGACGACCCAGTACTTC

d_call: TRBD1
j_call: TRBJ1-2
clone_size: -
v_call: TRBV6-2/TRBV6-3
cdr3_aa: CASLDGGQRYGYTF
cdr3_nt: TGTGCCAGCCTGGATGGGGGACAGCGCTATGGCTACACCTTC

d_call: -
j_call: TRBJ2-1
clone_size: -
v_call: TRBV27
cdr3_aa: CASLDTGRTDEQFF
cdr3_nt: TGTGCCAGCCTCGATACGGGAAGGACCGATGAGCAGTTCTTC

d_call: -
j_call: TRBJ2-5
clone_size: few
v_call: TRBV27
cdr3_aa: CASRDLPGQGKETQYF
cdr3_nt: TGTGCCAGCAGAGACCTACCGGGACAAGGAAAAGAGACCCAGTACTTC

d_call: TRBD2
j_call: TRBJ2-5
clone_size: -
v_call: TRBV7-2
cdr3_aa: CASSFSRAGGETQYF
cdr3_nt: TGTGCCAGCAGCTTCTCTCGAGCGGGGGGAGAGACCCAGTACTTC

d_call: -
j_call: TRBJ1-5
clone_size: -
v_call: TRBV2
cdr3_aa: CASRLQEDQPQHF
cdr3_nt: TGTGCCAGCAGACTACAGGAAGATCAGCCCCAGCATTTT

d_call: -
j_call: TRBJ1-4
clone_size: -
v_call: TRBV9
cdr3_aa: CASSLQGGDEKLFF
cdr3_nt: TGTGCCAGCAGCTTGCAGGGCGGGGACGAAAAACTGTTTTTT

d_call: -
j_call: TRBJ2-1
clone_size: many
v_call: TRBV6-1
cdr3_aa: CASTEGSSYNEQFF
cdr3_nt: TGTGCCAGCACCGAGGGCAGCTCCTACAATGAGCAGTTCTTC

d_call: -
j_call: TRBJ2-7
clone_size: -
v_call: TRBV27
cdr3_aa: CASSLLTRGADYEQYF
cdr3_nt: TGTGCCAGCAGTTTACTGACAAGGGGGGCGGACTACGAGCAGTACTTC

d_call: -
j_call: TRBJ2-1
clone_size: -
v_call: TRBV6-4
cdr3_aa: CASSEEPFDYNEQFF
cdr3_nt: TGTGCCAGCAGTGAGGAGCCCTTTGACTACAATGAGCAGTTCTTC

d_call: TRBD2
j_call: TRBJ2-1
clone_size: few
v_call: TRBV24-1
cdr3_aa: CATSGPSGTAKDEQFF
cdr3_nt: TGTGCCACCAGTGGCCCCAGCGGGACCGCTAAGGACGAGCAGTTCTTC

d_call: -
j_call: TRBJ2-3
clone_size: few
v_call: TRBV3-1
cdr3_aa: CASSLRREDTQYF
cdr3_nt: TGTGCCAGCAGCCTCCGGAGGGAGGATACGCAGTATTTT

d_call: TRBD2
j_call: TRBJ2-5
clone_size: -
v_call: TRBV28
cdr3_aa: CASSFMSGGETQYF
cdr3_nt: TGTGCCAGCAGTTTCATGAGCGGGGGGGAGACCCAGTACTTC

d_call: -
j_call: TRBJ2-1
clone_size: -
v_call: TRBV6-1
cdr3_aa: CASSPRAVDEQFF
cdr3_nt: TGTGCCAGCAGTCCCCGGGCTGTCGATGAGCAGTTCTTC

d_call: -
j_call: TRBJ2-1
clone_size: -
v_call: TRBV4-1
cdr3_aa: CASSRWQRNEQFF
cdr3_nt: TGCGCCAGCAGCCGGTGGCAGAGGAATGAGCAGTTCTTC

d_call: -
j_call: TRBJ2-1
clone_size: -
v_call: TRBV6-1
cdr3_aa: CASSGSGTFGKEFF
cdr3_nt: TGTGCCAGCAGTGGTTCCGGGACTTTTGGGAAGGAGTTCTTC

d_call: -
j_call: TRBJ2-7
clone_size: -
v_call: TRBV7-9
cdr3_aa: CASSFEGFEQYF
cdr3_nt: TGTGCCAGCAGCTTCGAGGGTTTCGAGCAGTACTTC

d_call: -
j_call: TRBJ2-5
clone_size: -
v_call: TRBV21-1
cdr3_aa: CASSKRAMADREETQYF
cdr3_nt: TGTGCCAGCAGCAAAAGGGCCATGGCAGACCGGGAAGAGACCCAGTACTTC

d_call: -
j_call: TRBJ2-3
clone_size: -
v_call: TRBV11-1
cdr3_aa: CASSLASSDSTDTQYF
cdr3_nt: TGTGCCAGCAGCTTAGCCTCTTCAGACAGCACAGATACGCAGTATTTT

d_call: -
j_call: TRBJ2-3
clone_size: -
v_call: TRBV29-1
cdr3_aa: CSVRADFTDTQYF
cdr3_nt: TGCAGCGTGAGGGCGGATTTCACAGATACGCAGTATTTT

d_call: TRBD1
j_call: TRBJ1-2
clone_size: many
v_call: TRBV11-1
cdr3_aa: CASSPGQGASYGYTF
cdr3_nt: TGTGCCAGCAGCCCAGGACAGGGGGCGTCTTATGGCTACACCTTC

d_call: TRBD2
j_call: TRBJ2-1
clone_size: few
v_call: TRBV7-2
cdr3_aa: CASSSRLAGGTMEQFF
cdr3_nt: TGTGCCAGCAGCTCTAGACTAGCGGGGGGTACAATGGAACAGTTCTTC

d_call: TRBD1
j_call: TRBJ2-7
clone_size: -
v_call: TRBV10-3
cdr3_aa: CAITDRGSSYEQYF
cdr3_nt: TGTGCCATCACTGACAGGGGAAGCTCCTACGAGCAGTACTTC

d_call: TRBD1
j_call: TRBJ1-2
clone_size: -
v_call: TRBV6-1
cdr3_aa: CASRGTGASTGGYTF
cdr3_nt: TGTGCCAGCAGGGGGACAGGGGCTTCAACGGGCGGCTACACCTTC

d_call: TRBD1
j_call: TRBJ2-7
clone_size: few
v_call: TRBV25-1
cdr3_aa: CASSDTGQGDSEQYF
cdr3_nt: TGTGCCAGCAGTGATACTGGACAGGGGGATTCCGAGCAGTACTTC

d_call: TRBD2
j_call: TRBJ2-3
clone_size: -
v_call: TRBV9
cdr3_aa: CASSVVASGGPYTDTQYF
cdr3_nt: TGTGCCAGCAGCGTAGTGGCTAGCGGGGGGCCCTACACAGATACGCAGTATTTT

d_call: TRBD1
j_call: TRBJ2-3
clone_size: -
v_call: TRBV2
cdr3_aa: CASSGGARGSDTQYF
cdr3_nt: TGTGCCAGCAGTGGAGGGGCCAGGGGGTCAGATACGCAGTATTTT

d_call: -
j_call: TRBJ1-1
clone_size: -
v_call: TRBV7-9
cdr3_aa: CASSLALALSGDTEAFF
cdr3_nt: TGTGCCAGCAGCTTAGCTCTCGCGCTTTCGGGGGACACTGAAGCTTTCTTT

d_call: TRBD1
j_call: TRBJ2-1
clone_size: few
v_call: TRBV5-1
cdr3_aa: CASSGTQGIFYNEQFF
cdr3_nt: TGCGCCAGCAGCGGGACACAGGGGATATTCTACAATGAGCAGTTCTTC

d_call: -
j_call: TRBJ2-3
clone_size: few
v_call: TRBV29-1
cdr3_aa: CSVDLGSPGDTQYF
cdr3_nt: TGCAGCGTTGATCTGGGGAGTCCGGGTGATACGCAGTATTTT

d_call: -
j_call: TRBJ2-3
clone_size: -
v_call: TRBV29-1
cdr3_aa: CGVDGRRTDTQYF
cdr3_nt: TGCGGCGTTGATGGACGCCGCACAGATACGCAGTATTTT

d_call: -
j_call: TRBJ2-2
clone_size: -
v_call: TRBV6-1
cdr3_aa: CASRGSGSSANTGELFF
cdr3_nt: TGTGCCAGTCGGGGTTCAGGATCGAGCGCGAACACCGGGGAGCTGTTTTTT

d_call: TRBD1
j_call: TRBJ1-4
clone_size: -
v_call: TRBV20-1
cdr3_aa: CSARDVGQVPIEEKLFF
cdr3_nt: TGCAGTGCTAGAGATGTGGGACAGGTGCCAATTGAAGAAAAACTGTTTTTT

d_call: -
j_call: TRBJ2-6
clone_size: few
v_call: TRBV20-1
cdr3_aa: CSATAGANVLTF
cdr3_nt: TGCAGTGCTACTGCGGGGGCCAACGTCCTGACTTTC

d_call: -
j_call: TRBJ2-6
clone_size: many
v_call: TRBV9
cdr3_aa: CASSVATWGAGANVLTF
cdr3_nt: TGTGCCAGCAGCGTAGCTACGTGGGGGGCTGGGGCCAACGTCCTGACTTTC

d_call: -
j_call: TRBJ2-3
clone_size: -
v_call: TRBV7-9
cdr3_aa: CASGLVGDPQTDTQYF
cdr3_nt: TGTGCCAGCGGCTTGGTGGGGGACCCACAAACAGATACGCAGTATTTT

d_call: -
j_call: TRBJ2-2
clone_size: few
v_call: TRBV21-1
cdr3_aa: CASSILGLAGYHGELFF
cdr3_nt: TGTGCCAGCAGCATCCTCGGCCTAGCGGGGTATCATGGGGAGCTGTTTTTT

d_call: -
j_call: TRBJ1-2
clone_size: few
v_call: TRBV2
cdr3_aa: CASRGGGSYGYTF
cdr3_nt: TGTGCCAGCAGAGGAGGGGGGAGCTATGGCTACACCTTC

d_call: -
j_call: TRBJ2-7
clone_size: few
v_call: TRBV20-1
cdr3_aa: CSASPWGANEQYF
cdr3_nt: TGCAGTGCTAGCCCATGGGGGGCGAACGAGCAGTACTTC

d_call: TRBD2
j_call: TRBJ2-5
clone_size: few
v_call: TRBV20-1
cdr3_aa: CSARDSSGGLETQYF
cdr3_nt: TGCAGTGCTAGAGATTCTAGCGGGGGGCTAGAGACCCAGTACTTC

d_call: TRBD1
j_call: TRBJ2-3
clone_size: -
v_call: TRBV18
cdr3_aa: CASSRRQGASTDTQYF
cdr3_nt: TGTGCCAGCTCACGGAGGCAGGGGGCTAGCACGGATACGCAGTATTTT

d_call: TRBD1
j_call: TRBJ1-1
clone_size: many
v_call: TRBV10-3
cdr3_aa: CATSTGLNTEAFF
cdr3_nt: TGTGCCACCTCGACAGGGTTGAACACTGAAGCTTTCTTT

d_call: TRBD1
j_call: TRBJ2-5
clone_size: -
v_call: TRBV25-1
cdr3_aa: CASSNDLGQVQETQYF
cdr3_nt: TGTGCCAGCAGTAACGACTTGGGACAGGTCCAAGAGACCCAGTACTTC

d_call: -
j_call: TRBJ1-2
clone_size: once
v_call: TRBV9
cdr3_aa: CASSVGDGLEDYGYTF
cdr3_nt: TGTGCCAGCAGCGTAGGTGACGGGTTGGAGGACTATGGCTACACCTTC

d_call: -
j_call: TRBJ2-1
clone_size: few
v_call: TRBV27
cdr3_aa: CASSFLRLEEGPSEQFF
cdr3_nt: TGTGCCAGCAGTTTCCTCCGACTCGAGGAGGGCCCCAGTGAGCAGTTCTTC

d_call: TRBD2
j_call: TRBJ2-3
clone_size: -
v_call: TRBV2
cdr3_aa: CASSSVGGGALTQYF
cdr3_nt: TGTGCCAGCAGTAGTGTTGGCGGGGGGGCACTTACGCAGTATTTT

d_call: TRBD1
j_call: TRBJ2-5
clone_size: -
v_call: TRBV5-1
cdr3_aa: CASSPPGQGSARETQYF
cdr3_nt: TGCGCCAGCAGCCCTCCGGGACAGGGGAGTGCTCGGGAGACCCAGTACTTC

d_call: -
j_call: TRBJ1-6
clone_size: -
v_call: TRBV20-1
cdr3_aa: CSARDLTGLSYNSPLHF
cdr3_nt: TGCAGTGCTAGAGACCTAACAGGGCTCTCCTATAATTCACCCCTCCACTTT